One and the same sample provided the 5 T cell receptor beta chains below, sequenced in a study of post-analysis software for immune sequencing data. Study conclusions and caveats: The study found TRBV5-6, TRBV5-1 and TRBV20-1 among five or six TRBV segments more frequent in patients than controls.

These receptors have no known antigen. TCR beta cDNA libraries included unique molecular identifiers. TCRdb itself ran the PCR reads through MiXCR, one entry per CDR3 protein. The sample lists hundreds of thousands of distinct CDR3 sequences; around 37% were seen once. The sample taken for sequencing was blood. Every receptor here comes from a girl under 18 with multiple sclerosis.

The CDR3 here is CASSQGAGTQETQYF. CDR3 coding DNA: TGTGCCAGCAGCCAAGGAGCCGGGACCCAAGAGACCCAGTACTTC. V usage is TRBV4-2 and J usage is TRBJ2-5; the D gene could be TRBD1 or TRBD2 (5 bases each). Trimming shortened V by 1 base and J by 1 base, and 10 bases separated the two germline ends. Germline loops: CDR1 LGHNA, CDR2 YNFKEQ. The CDR3 runs to 15 residues.

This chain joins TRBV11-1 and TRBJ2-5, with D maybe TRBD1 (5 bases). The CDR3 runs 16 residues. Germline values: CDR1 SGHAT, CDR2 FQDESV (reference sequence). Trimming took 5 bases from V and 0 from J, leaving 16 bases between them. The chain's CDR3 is CASSPLRGPHQETQYF. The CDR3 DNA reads TGTGCCAGCAGCCCATTAAGGGGTCCGCACCAAGAGACCCAGTACTTC.

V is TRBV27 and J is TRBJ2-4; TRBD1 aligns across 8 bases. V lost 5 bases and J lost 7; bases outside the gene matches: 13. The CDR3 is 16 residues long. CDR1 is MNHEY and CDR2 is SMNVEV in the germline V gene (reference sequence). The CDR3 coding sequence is TGTGCCAGCAGTCTTATCCCAGGGGGCAGGGCCAACATTCAGTACTTC. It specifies CASSLIPGGRANIQYF.

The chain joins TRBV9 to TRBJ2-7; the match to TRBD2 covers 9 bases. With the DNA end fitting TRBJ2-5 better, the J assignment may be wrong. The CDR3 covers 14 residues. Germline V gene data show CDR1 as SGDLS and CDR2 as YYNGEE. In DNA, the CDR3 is TGTGCCAGCAATCGCGGGGGGGCTAGGGAGACCCAGTACTTC. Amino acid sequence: CASNRGGARETQYF.

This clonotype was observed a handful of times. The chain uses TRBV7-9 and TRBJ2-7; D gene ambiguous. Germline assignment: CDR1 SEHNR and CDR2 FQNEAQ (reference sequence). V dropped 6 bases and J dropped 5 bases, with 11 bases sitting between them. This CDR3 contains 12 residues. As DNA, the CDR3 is TGTGCCAGCAGTCAGGATGGCGACGAGCAGTACTTC. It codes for CASSQDGDEQYF.